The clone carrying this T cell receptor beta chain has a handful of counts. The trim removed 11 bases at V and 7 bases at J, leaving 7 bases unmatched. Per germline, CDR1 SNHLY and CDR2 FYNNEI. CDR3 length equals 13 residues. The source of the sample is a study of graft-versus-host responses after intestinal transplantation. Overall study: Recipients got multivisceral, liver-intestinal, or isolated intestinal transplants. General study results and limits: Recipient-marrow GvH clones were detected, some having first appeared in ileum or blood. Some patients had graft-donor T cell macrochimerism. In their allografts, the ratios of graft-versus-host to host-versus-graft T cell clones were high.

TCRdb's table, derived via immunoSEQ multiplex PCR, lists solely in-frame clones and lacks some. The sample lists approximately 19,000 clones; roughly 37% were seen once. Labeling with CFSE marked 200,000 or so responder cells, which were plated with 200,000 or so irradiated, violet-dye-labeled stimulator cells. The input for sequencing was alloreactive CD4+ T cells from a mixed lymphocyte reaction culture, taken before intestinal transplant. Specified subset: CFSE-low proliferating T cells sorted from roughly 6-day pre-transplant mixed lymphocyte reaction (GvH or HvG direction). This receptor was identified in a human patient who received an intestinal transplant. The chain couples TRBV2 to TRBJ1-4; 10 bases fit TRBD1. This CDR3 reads CAWRTGGIEKLFF. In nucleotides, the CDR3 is TGTGCCTGGAGGACAGGGGGGATTGAAAAACTGTTTTTT.